These 30 T cell receptor beta chains came from one sample sequenced in a study of blood T cell repertoires in COVID-19. Sequenced by immunoSEQ multiplex PCR; TCRdb stores in-frame clones only, minus some. Of approximately 470,000 clones listed, approximately 86% are singletons. Sequencing input: PBMCs or T cells enriched from blood (not recorded which). The receptors were gathered from a woman aged 18-30 years who had recovered from COVID-19.

Only a few counts were recorded for this clone. The gene calls are TRBV7-6 and TRBJ1-3; D perhaps matches TRBD1 (6 bases). CDR1 is SGHVS, CDR2 FNYEAQ, per germline. The CDR3 covers 15 residues. Trimming took off 2 bases at V and 2 bases at J, with 10 bases between the two ends. The CDR3: CASSLNREAGNTIYF. CDR3 in DNA: TGTGCCAGCAGCTTAAACAGGGAAGCTGGAAACACCATATATTTT.

The rearrangement uses TRBV30 and TRBJ1-3; 7 bases fit TRBD1. In germline, CDR1 is GTSNPN, CDR2 SVGIG (reference sequence). The CDR3 runs 13 residues. The V segment lost 2 bases and the J segment 4 bases; nucleotides outside the gene matches: 2. The CDR3 sequence: CAWSTGAGNTIYF. The CDR3 coding sequence is TGTGCCTGGAGTACAGGGGCCGGAAACACCATATATTTT.

The chain links TRBV14 to TRBJ2-2, with 8 bases matching TRBD2. This CDR3 has 15 amino acids. V was pared by 4 bases and J by 5 bases, with 6 bases of the junction left unmatched. CDR1 and CDR2 from the germline V gene are SGHDN and FVKESK. The CDR3 loop reads CASSRYGLATGELFF. Written as DNA, the CDR3 is TGTGCCAGCAGCCGATACGGACTAGCAACCGGGGAGCTGTTTTTT.

The chain carries TRBV14 and TRBJ1-1, with D possibly matching TRBD1 (6 bases). V was clipped by 4 bases and J by 3 bases, with 15 bases between them. The germline gives CDR1 SGHDN, CDR2 FVKESK. CDR3 size: 15 residues. CDR3 bases: TGTGCCAGCAGCCGGCGGGGGCAGGGGTACACTGAAGCTTTCTTT. Translation: CASSRRGQGYTEAFF.

V and J are TRBV19 and TRBJ1-2, with a weak D call TRBD1 (6 bases). This CDR3 has 18 amino acids. V was clipped by 6 bases and J by 2 bases, with 25 bases between them. Germline V gene lookup returns CDR1 LNHDA and CDR2 SQIVND (reference sequence). The CDR3 spells CASSPPFGRGASNYGYTF. The CDR3 DNA follows: TGTGCCAGTAGCCCCCCATTTGGACGGGGGGCCTCAAACTATGGCTACACCTTC. Full variable domain (missing parts from reference TRBV19 and TRBJ1-2): DGGITQSPKYLFRKEGQNVTLSCEQNLNHDAMYWYRQDPGQGLRLIYYSQIVNDFQKGDIAEGYSVSREKKESFPLTVTSAQKNPTAFYLCASSPPFGRGASNYGYTFGSGTRLTVV.

The chain recombines TRBV5-4 with TRBJ1-2; D unclear. This CDR3 has 14 amino acids. V was cut by 2 bases and J by 6 bases, with 14 bases left in between. Germline values: CDR1 SGHNT, CDR2 YYREEE (reference sequence). In nucleotides, the CDR3 is TGTGCCAGCAGCTTCGACGGATCCCTAGATGGCTACACCTTC. Its protein is CASSFDGSLDGYTF.

The chain is built from TRBV10-2 and TRBJ2-5; D is possibly TRBD1 (5 bases). Trimming removed 7 bases from V and 7 bases from J, with 16 bases in between. Germline V lookup: CDR1 WSHSY, CDR2 SAAADI. The CDR3 extends over 13 amino acids. The DNA of the CDR3 is TGCGCCAGCACCTCGGAGAACCAGGGGACCCAGTACTTC. It codes for CASTSENQGTQYF.

The chain couples TRBV7-3 to TRBJ1-1; 9 nucleotides line up with TRBD1. This CDR3 spans 16 amino acids. Per the germline V gene, CDR1 is SGHTA and CDR2 is FQGTGA. With V trimmed by 0 bases and J by 10 bases, 12 bases remained unmatched. CDR3 sequence reads: CASSLTSTGGRAGAFF. The DNA for the CDR3 is TGTGCCAGCAGCTTAACGTCTACAGGGGGCCGGGCTGGAGCTTTCTTT.

This chain connects TRBV5-4 to TRBJ1-3; 9 positions agree with TRBD1. CDR3 length: 15 residues. V shed 4 bases and J 6 bases; nucleotides not matched to a gene: 8. The germline CDR1 and CDR2 sequences are SGHNT and YYREEE (reference sequence). CDR3 amino acids: CASSQQQGASNTIYF. Here the CDR3 DNA reads TGTGCCAGCAGCCAACAACAGGGGGCATCAAACACCATATATTTT.

CDR3 coding DNA: TGTGCCAGCAGCAGGGGGGGGAGCCCTGAGACCCAGTACTTC. It translates to CASSRGGSPETQYF. This chain uses TRBV5-6 with TRBJ2-5; TRBD2 is a possible D gene (7 bases). Germline V gene sequence: CDR1 SGHDT, CDR2 YYEEEE. This CDR3 is built from 14 residues. With 4 bases removed from V and 5 bases from J, the gap between germline ends came to 15 bases.

CDR3 DNA sequence: TGTGCCAGCAGCATTGGGGCAGATAAAGTCAATGAGCAGTTCTTC. Its protein is CASSIGADKVNEQFF. The chain couples TRBV5-5 to TRBJ2-1, with D possibly being TRBD1 (5 bases). V gave up 4 bases and J gave up 6 bases, with 17 bases separating them. The CDR3 sequence is 15 residues long. Germline values: CDR1 SGHKS, CDR2 YYEKEE (reference sequence).

The V and J genes are TRBV27 and TRBJ2-5, with D uncertain. The CDR3 has 13 amino acids. CDR1 is MNHEY, CDR2 SMNVEV, per germline (reference sequence). Trimming removed 3 bases at V and 3 bases at J, with 8 bases between. The CDR3 loop is CASSFRSEETQYF. CDR3 nucleotides: TGTGCCAGCAGTTTCAGGTCAGAAGAGACCCAGTACTTC.

This clone was recorded once. The chain has TRBV9 and TRBJ1-5, with a possible D match to TRBD1 (5 bases). This CDR3 spans 15 amino acids. Trimming cost V 2 bases and J 4 bases, with 13 bases left between them. Germline V gene sequence: CDR1 SGDLS, CDR2 YYNGEE. The CDR3 DNA sequence: TGTGCCAGCAGCGTTGACAGCTATCCAAATCAGCCCCAGCATTTT. Amino acids: CASSVDSYPNQPQHF.

This clone was counted a single time. The chain uses TRBV7-9 and TRBJ2-7; D may be TRBD1 (7 bases). V was cut by 7 bases and J by 7 bases, with 17 bases left in between. Looked up from germline, CDR1 is SEHNR and CDR2 is FQNEAQ (reference sequence). There are 13 residues in the CDR3. Here the CDR3 reads CASTPSEGAEQYF. For the CDR3, the DNA is TGTGCCAGCACCCCTAGCGAGGGGGCGGAGCAGTACTTC.

The chain employs TRBV28 and TRBJ1-5, with TRBD1 as a possible D gene (5 bases). CDR1 MDHEN and CDR2 SYDVKM come from the germline V gene. Trimming shortened V by 10 bases and J by 10 bases, and 17 bases separated the two germline ends. The CDR3 covers 12 residues. As DNA, the CDR3 is TGTGCCATCTCCTCGGGGGGTAAACCCCAGCATTTT. Translated, it gives CAISSGGKPQHF.

The chain uses TRBV7-2 and TRBJ2-5; 9 bases map to TRBD2. Trimming took 5 bases from V and 4 from J; bases not matched to a gene: 11. The germline gives CDR1 SGHTA, CDR2 FQGNSA. CDR3 length: 16 amino acids. Written as DNA, the CDR3 is TGTGCCAGCAGCCAGGAGGAAGCGGGGGGTCGAGAGACCCAGTACTTC. This encodes CASSQEEAGGRETQYF.

The chain joins TRBV13 to TRBJ1-1; 9 nucleotides line up with TRBD1. The germline V gene encodes CDR1 PRHDT and CDR2 FYEKMQ (reference sequence). The CDR3 length is 14 residues. V shed 0 bases and J 5 bases; nucleotides not matched to a gene: 1. The CDR3 DNA sequence: TGTGCCAGCAGCTTAGGGACAGGGGGTACTGAAGCTTTCTTT. Protein sequence: CASSLGTGGTEAFF. Full variable domain (outside the CDR3, taken from reference TRBV13 and TRBJ1-1): AAGVIQSPRHLIKEKRETATLKCYPIPRHDTVYWYQQGPGQDPQFLISFYEKMQSDKGSIPDRFSAQQFSDYHSELNMSSLELGDSALYFCASSLGTGGTEAFFGQGTRLTVV.

J is TRBJ1-2 and V is TRBV7-2; 7 bases agree with TRBD1. The CDR3 is made up of 13 amino acids. Per the germline V gene, CDR1 is SGHTA and CDR2 is FQGNSA. V shed 0 bases and J 8 bases; nucleotides not matched to a gene: 3. The CDR3 nucleotides are TGTGCCAGCAGCTTAGCACAGGGGCGCGGCTACACCTTC. Protein: CASSLAQGRGYTF. Looking up the rest from reference TRBV7-2 and TRBJ1-2 gives the full variable domain: GAGVSQSPSNKVTEKGKDVELRCDPISGHTALYWYRQSLGQGLEFLIYFQGNSAPDKSGLPSDRFSAERTGGSVSTLTIQRTQQEDSAVYLCASSLAQGRGYTFGSGTRLTVV.

The V and J genes are TRBV28 and TRBJ1-2, with D tentatively TRBD1 (6 bases). The germline CDR1 and CDR2 sequences are MDHEN and SYDVKM. Trimming took 8 bases from V and 4 from J, leaving 17 bases between them. The CDR3 totals 14 residues. The CDR3 is CASGGADSLYGYTF. The CDR3 DNA is TGTGCCAGCGGGGGGGCGGATTCCCTCTATGGCTACACCTTC.

This clone came up a few times. V gene TRBV12-5 combines with J gene TRBJ2-1; 14 bases agree with TRBD2. This CDR3 is 15 amino acids long. With V trimmed by 7 bases and J by 7 bases, 6 bases remained unmatched. Germline V gene data show CDR1 as LGHNT and CDR2 as FRNRAP. The CDR3 loop is CASAVGLAGVNEQFF. DNA of the CDR3: TGTGCTAGTGCCGTGGGACTAGCGGGGGTAAATGAGCAGTTCTTC.

The chain uses TRBV6-1 and TRBJ2-7, with 8 bases identical to TRBD1. Germline V gene lookup returns CDR1 MNHNS and CDR2 SASEGT. Losses at the gene ends were 3 bases for V and 5 bases for J; bases not matched to a gene: 6. The CDR3 totals 14 residues. CDR3 sequence: CASSDPSGQDEQYF. For the CDR3, the DNA is TGTGCCAGCAGTGACCCTTCGGGACAGGACGAGCAGTACTTC.

This chain uses TRBV10-3 with TRBJ2-3; 11 nucleotides agree with TRBD2. CDR1 and CDR2 from the germline V gene are ENHRY and SYGVKD. This CDR3 is built from 16 residues. The junction had 8 bases not matched to a gene; V was cut back by 8 bases and J by 1 base. CDR3 nucleotide sequence: TGTGCCATCCGGGCTAGCGGGGGGTTGGGCACAGATACGCAGTATTTT. Amino acid sequence: CAIRASGGLGTDTQYF.

The chain links TRBV6-1 to TRBJ1-5, with D tentatively TRBD1 (5 bases). CDR3 size: 16 residues. From germline, CDR1 is MNHNS and CDR2 SASEGT. Trimming left V 3 bases short and J 3 bases short, with 15 bases between. CDR3 sequence reads: CASSDPLQEVNQPQHF. Here the CDR3 DNA reads TGTGCCAGCAGTGACCCACTACAGGAAGTCAATCAGCCCCAGCATTTT.

The CDR3 is CASSGGGATDTQYF. The CDR3, as DNA: TGTGCCTCCAGTGGCGGGGGGGCCACAGATACGCAGTATTTT. The chain has TRBV30 and TRBJ2-3; 9 bases are shared with TRBD2. This CDR3 contains 14 residues. The V segment lost 7 bases and the J segment 2 bases; nucleotides outside the gene matches: 7. Germline V CDR1 and CDR2: GTSNPN, SVGIG (reference sequence).

The V and J genes are TRBV3-1 (or the pseudogene TRBV3-2) and TRBJ1-2; D perhaps matches TRBD1 (5 bases). Germline values: CDR1 LGHDT, CDR2 YNNKEL (reference sequence). The CDR3 has 14 amino acids. V lost 4 bases and J 4 bases, leaving 13 bases between the germline ends. CDR3 nucleotides: TGTGCCAGCAGCCCAACAGGCTTTGGCTATGGCTACACCTTC. This encodes CASSPTGFGYGYTF.

V gene TRBV12-3 or TRBV12-4 combines with J gene TRBJ2-5; unclear D gene. The CDR3 runs to 11 residues. Trimming removed 6 bases from V and 5 bases from J, with 7 bases in between. This CDR3 reads CASSVRETQYF. The CDR3 region has the DNA TGTGCCAGCAGCGTACGGGAGACCCAGTACTTC.

This chain links TRBV7-9 with TRBJ1-6; D might be TRBD1 (5 bases). V dropped 1 base and J dropped 10 bases, with 14 bases sitting between them. The CDR3 is made up of 15 amino acids. CDR1 SEHNR and CDR2 FQNEAQ come from the germline V gene (reference sequence). The CDR3 DNA is TGTGCCAGCAGCTTAGAGGCACCAGGGCTCTCACCCCTCCACTTT. It is translated as CASSLEAPGLSPLHF.

The V and J genes are TRBV29-1 and TRBJ1-2; 9 bases match TRBD1. V shed 6 bases, J shed 4 bases, and the junction held 6 bases outside the gene matches. CDR1 SQVTM and CDR2 ANQGSEA come from the germline V gene. CDR3 length: 13 residues. The DNA for the CDR3 is TGCAGCGTGGGGACAGGGCTGGCCTATGGCTACACCTTC. Translating gives CSVGTGLAYGYTF.

Regarding this clone: Other DNA sequences in this specimen translate into the identical CDR3. The chain has TRBV7-2 and TRBJ2-7; 9 positions match TRBD1. The CDR3 loop spans 15 amino acids. Germline values: CDR1 SGHTA, CDR2 FQGNSA. V dropped 0 bases and J dropped 3; count of bases not matched to a gene: 3. The CDR3 bases are TGTGCCAGCAGCTTAGCGGGGACAGGGTTCTACGAGCAGTACTTC. Its translation is CASSLAGTGFYEQYF.

The rearrangement joins TRBV6-5 to TRBJ2-1; 9 bases align to TRBD1. The ends lost 6 bases at V and 9 bases at J; junction bases unmatched: 12. Germline V lookup: CDR1 MNHEY, CDR2 SVGAGI. The CDR3 is 15 amino acids. CDR3 DNA: TGTGCCAGCAGGCAAACCGGGACAGGGCTTTCTGAGCAGTTCTTC. Translation gives CASRQTGTGLSEQFF.